A selection of T cell receptor beta chains follows, all from one sample in a study of blood T cells in healthy people across ages. Each CDR3 protein is one row after TCRdb ran MiXCR on the 5' RACE reads. This sample has about 680,000 distinct CDR3 sequences, with around 45% found just once. The sequenced sample consisted of blood. These TCRs come from a woman aged 60 to 75 in good health. CDR3s include the opening cysteine and the closing phenylalanine or tryptophan. Fields, in order: clone size, V gene, CDR3 length, J gene, D gene, CDR3 protein, CDR3 DNA. A D gene is named only where the DNA matches it firmly. Clone size is stated in some rows and not others, as once, few, many or a class when expanded.

abundance: -; v_gene: TRBV25-1; len: 14; j_gene: TRBJ2-3; d_gene: TRBD2; CDR3aa: CASRGSGSIDTQYF; CDR3nt: TGTGCCAGCAGAGGTAGCGGGAGCATAGATACGCAGTATTTT
abundance: few; v_gene: TRBV4-3; len: 16; j_gene: TRBJ2-3; d_gene: TRBD2; CDR3aa: CASASGVGLVTDTQYF; CDR3nt: TGCGCCAGCGCGTCAGGAGTGGGACTAGTTACAGATACGCAGTATTTT
abundance: -; v_gene: TRBV28; len: 15; j_gene: TRBJ1-2; d_gene: -; CDR3aa: CASSFPDGPDYGYTF; CDR3nt: TGTGCCAGCAGTTTCCCGGACGGTCCGGACTATGGCTACACCTTC
abundance: -; v_gene: TRBV7-9; len: 13; j_gene: TRBJ2-7; d_gene: -; CDR3aa: CASSPNGGDEQYF; CDR3nt: TGTGCCAGCAGCCCTAACGGTGGCGACGAGCAGTACTTC
abundance: -; v_gene: TRBV7-3; len: 14; j_gene: TRBJ2-3; d_gene: -; CDR3aa: CASSPWGGTDTQYF; CDR3nt: TGTGCCAGCAGCCCTTGGGGGGGCACAGATACGCAGTATTTT
abundance: -; v_gene: TRBV10-3; len: 12; j_gene: TRBJ2-5; d_gene: -; CDR3aa: CAISDSPETQYF; CDR3nt: TGTGCCATCAGTGACAGTCCAGAGACCCAGTACTTC
abundance: -; v_gene: TRBV20-1; len: 17; j_gene: TRBJ2-6; d_gene: TRBD1; CDR3aa: CSAPRDRRSTGANVLTF; CDR3nt: TGCAGTGCTCCCCGGGACAGAAGGTCGACTGGGGCCAACGTCCTGACTTTC
abundance: few; v_gene: TRBV20-1; len: 17; j_gene: TRBJ2-2; d_gene: TRBD2; CDR3aa: CSARVGTSGRKRGELFF; CDR3nt: TGCAGTGCTAGAGTCGGGACTAGCGGGAGGAAACGCGGGGAGCTGTTTTTT
abundance: -; v_gene: TRBV10-3; len: 16; j_gene: TRBJ2-3; d_gene: TRBD2; CDR3aa: CAITPASGINTDTQYF; CDR3nt: TGTGCCATCACTCCTGCTAGCGGTATTAACACAGATACGCAGTATTTT
abundance: -; v_gene: TRBV20-1; len: 14; j_gene: TRBJ2-7; d_gene: -; CDR3aa: CSARGRDSNYEQYF; CDR3nt: TGCAGTGCTCGAGGGCGGGACAGTAACTACGAGCAGTACTTC
abundance: many; v_gene: TRBV4-3; len: 17; j_gene: TRBJ2-6; d_gene: -; CDR3aa: CASSQEGSFAGANVLTF; CDR3nt: TGCGCCAGCAGCCAAGAAGGGAGTTTTGCTGGGGCCAACGTCCTGACTTTC
abundance: -; v_gene: TRBV7-2; len: 15; j_gene: TRBJ2-4; d_gene: -; CDR3aa: CASSSSGTEYNEQYF; CDR3nt: TGTGCCAGCAGCAGTAGCGGGACAGAATACAATGAGCAGTACTTC